This entry features one T cell receptor (beta chain) sequence. The antigen is undetermined. The sample is drawn from a study of T cell repertoires in cytomegalovirus infection. The V and J ends lost 4 bases and 4 bases respectively, with 6 bases between them. CDR3 length: 11 residues. TCRdb re-called the reads with MiXCR, one entry per CDR3 protein. The sample has about 71,000 distinct CDR3 sequences, 20% to 25% seen once; the top ten hold roughly two thirds. The chain uses TRBV5-7 and TRBJ2-7; D gene ambiguous. TRBV5-7 is marked as an open reading frame, function uncertain. The input for sequencing was CD8+ T cells from cultured PBMCs, taken from culture after CMV antigen stimulation. The receptor was isolated from a human donor in good health (CMV status not recorded). Some clones in this sample may be carry-over from other donors' samples. The CDR3 sequence: CASSLYYEQYF. In nucleotides, the CDR3 is TGTGCCAGCAGCCTCTATTACGAGCAGTACTTC.